This T cell receptor beta chain was retrieved from a study of vaccination and CD4 T cells after COVID-19. Study in general: Median time from COVID diagnosis to post-COVID sampling was 101 days (35 to 161). Stimulation used overlapping spike peptides from SARS-CoV-2, HCoV-NL63, HCoV-OC43 and HCoV-229E. Overall study findings and caveats: Only relatively few convalescent patients were studied, and early post-infection timepoints were not analyzed.

Sequenced with the Oncomine TCR Beta short-read assay was DNA taken from cultured CD4+ T cells. TCRdb re-analysed the PCR reads in MiXCR, keeping a single row per CDR3 protein. This repertoire shows roughly 14,000 distinct CDR3 sequences, about 53% found once; its top ten account for roughly 9.1%. The treatment was: approximately 10-day PBMC culture with coronavirus spike peptide pools or control peptides (ViraFEST assay). It was with about 10 IU/ml IL-2 and roughly 9.1 ug/ml peptide pools that 2.2 million or so PBMCs per well were cultured. Points on this clonotype: Its specificity is not known. Compared with germline, one end of the junction differs, possibly owing to a read error.

CDR1 is DFQATT and CDR2 is SNEGSKA in the germline V gene (reference sequence). The CDR3 has 16 amino acids. This specimen consisted of CD4+ T cells from blood, cultured in vitro, obtained before SARS-CoV-2 vaccination. The clonotype was recovered from a human donor who had recovered from COVID-19. The rearrangement joins TRBV20-1 to TRBJ2-1; tentatively, D is TRBD2 (5 bases). In DNA form, the CDR3 reads TGCAGTACTAGAGTTCCAAGCGGATCCTCCTACAATGAGCAGTTCTTC. Translation: CSTRVPSGSSYNEQFF.